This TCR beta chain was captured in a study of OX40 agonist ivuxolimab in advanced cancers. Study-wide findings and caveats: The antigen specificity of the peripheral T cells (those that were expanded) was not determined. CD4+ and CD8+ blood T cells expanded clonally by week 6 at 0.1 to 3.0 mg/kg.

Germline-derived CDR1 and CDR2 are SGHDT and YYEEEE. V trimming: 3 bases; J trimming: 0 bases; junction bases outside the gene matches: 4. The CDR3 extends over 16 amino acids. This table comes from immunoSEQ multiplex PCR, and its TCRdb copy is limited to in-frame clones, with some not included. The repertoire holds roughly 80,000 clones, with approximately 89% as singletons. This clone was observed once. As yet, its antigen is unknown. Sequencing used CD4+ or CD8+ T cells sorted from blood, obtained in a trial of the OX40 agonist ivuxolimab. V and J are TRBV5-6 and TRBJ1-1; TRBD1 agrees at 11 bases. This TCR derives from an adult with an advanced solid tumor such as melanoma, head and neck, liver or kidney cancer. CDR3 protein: CASSWGTGGLNTEAFF. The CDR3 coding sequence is TGTGCCAGCAGCTGGGGGACAGGGGGATTGAACACTGAAGCTTTCTTT. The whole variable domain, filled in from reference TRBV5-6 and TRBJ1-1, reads DAGVTQSPTHLIKTRGQQVTLRCSPKSGHDTVSWYQQALGQGPQFIFQYYEEEERQRGNFPDRFSGHQFPNYSSELNVNALLLGDSALYLCASSWGTGGLNTEAFFGQGTRLTVV.